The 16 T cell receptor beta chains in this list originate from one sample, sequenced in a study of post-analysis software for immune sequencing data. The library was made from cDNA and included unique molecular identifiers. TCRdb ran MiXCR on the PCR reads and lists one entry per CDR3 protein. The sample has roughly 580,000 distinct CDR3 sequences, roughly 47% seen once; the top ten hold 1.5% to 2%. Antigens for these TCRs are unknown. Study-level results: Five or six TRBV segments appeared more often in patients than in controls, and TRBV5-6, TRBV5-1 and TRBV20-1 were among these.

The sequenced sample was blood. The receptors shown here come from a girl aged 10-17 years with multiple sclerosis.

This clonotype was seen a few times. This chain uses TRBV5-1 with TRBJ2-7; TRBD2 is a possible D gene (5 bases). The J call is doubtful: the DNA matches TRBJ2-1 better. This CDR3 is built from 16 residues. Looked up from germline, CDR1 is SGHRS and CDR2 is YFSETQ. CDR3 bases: TGCGCCAGCAGCCTATTTTCGGGAAGGACGGACAATGAGCAGTTCTTC. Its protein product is CASSLFSGRTDNEQFF.

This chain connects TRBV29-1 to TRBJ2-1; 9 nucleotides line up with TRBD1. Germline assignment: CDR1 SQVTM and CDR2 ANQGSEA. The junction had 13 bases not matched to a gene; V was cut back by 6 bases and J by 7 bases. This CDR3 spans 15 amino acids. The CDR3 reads CSVVLRQGVVNEQFF. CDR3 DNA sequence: TGCAGCGTCGTACTCAGACAGGGGGTAGTTAATGAGCAGTTCTTC.

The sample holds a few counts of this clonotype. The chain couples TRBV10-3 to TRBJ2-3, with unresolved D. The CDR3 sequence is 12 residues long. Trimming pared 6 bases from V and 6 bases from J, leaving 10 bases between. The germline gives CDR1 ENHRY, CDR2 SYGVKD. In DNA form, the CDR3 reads TGTGCCATCAGAGACCCATCGGATACGCAGTATTTT. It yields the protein CAIRDPSDTQYF.

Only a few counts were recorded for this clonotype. CDR3: CSVEDQGTHEQYF. CDR3 DNA: TGCAGCGTTGAAGATCAAGGGACCCACGAGCAGTACTTC. The chain links TRBV29-1 to TRBJ2-4; D possibly uses TRBD1 or TRBD2 (5 bases each). The DNA end is more similar to TRBJ2-7, so the J call may be wrong. Germline-derived CDR1 and CDR2 are SQVTM and ANQGSEA. This CDR3 comprises 13 residues.

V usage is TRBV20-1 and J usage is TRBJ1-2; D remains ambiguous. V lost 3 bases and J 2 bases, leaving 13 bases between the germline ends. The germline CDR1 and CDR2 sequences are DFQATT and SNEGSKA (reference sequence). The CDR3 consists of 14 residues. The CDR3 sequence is CSASETQSNYGYTF. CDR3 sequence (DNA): TGCAGTGCTAGCGAGACACAATCAAACTATGGCTACACCTTC.

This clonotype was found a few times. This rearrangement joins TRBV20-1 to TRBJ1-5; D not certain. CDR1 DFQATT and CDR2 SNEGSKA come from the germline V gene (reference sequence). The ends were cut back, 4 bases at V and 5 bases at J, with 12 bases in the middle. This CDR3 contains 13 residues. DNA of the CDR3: TGCAGTGCTACCCGGAGGAGGGATCAGCCCCAGCATTTT. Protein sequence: CSATRRRDQPQHF.

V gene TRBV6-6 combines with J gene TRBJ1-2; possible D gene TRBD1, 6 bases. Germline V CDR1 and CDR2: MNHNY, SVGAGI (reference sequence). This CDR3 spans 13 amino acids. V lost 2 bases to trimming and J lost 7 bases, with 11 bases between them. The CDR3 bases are TGTGCCAGCAGTTACGCAGGGGTGGGTGGCTACACCTTC. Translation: CASSYAGVGGYTF.

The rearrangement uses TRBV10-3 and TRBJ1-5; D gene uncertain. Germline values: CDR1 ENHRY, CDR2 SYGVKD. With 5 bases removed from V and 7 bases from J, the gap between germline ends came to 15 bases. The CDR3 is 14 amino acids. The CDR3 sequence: CAISSSRDVQPQHF. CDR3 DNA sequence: TGTGCCATCAGTTCTTCCCGCGACGTCCAGCCCCAGCATTTT.

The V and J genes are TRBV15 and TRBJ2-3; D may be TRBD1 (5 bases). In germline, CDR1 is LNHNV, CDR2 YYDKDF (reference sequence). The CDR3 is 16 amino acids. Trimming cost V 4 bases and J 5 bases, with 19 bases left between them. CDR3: CATSTDRRPSEDTQYF. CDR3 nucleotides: TGTGCCACCAGCACAGACAGAAGGCCATCCGAAGATACGCAGTATTTT.

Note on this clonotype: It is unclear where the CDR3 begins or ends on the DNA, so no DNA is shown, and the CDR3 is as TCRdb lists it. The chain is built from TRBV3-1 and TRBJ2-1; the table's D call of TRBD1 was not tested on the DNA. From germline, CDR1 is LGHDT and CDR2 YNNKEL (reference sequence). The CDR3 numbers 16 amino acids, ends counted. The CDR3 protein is CASSQEGVGTGAGEFF.

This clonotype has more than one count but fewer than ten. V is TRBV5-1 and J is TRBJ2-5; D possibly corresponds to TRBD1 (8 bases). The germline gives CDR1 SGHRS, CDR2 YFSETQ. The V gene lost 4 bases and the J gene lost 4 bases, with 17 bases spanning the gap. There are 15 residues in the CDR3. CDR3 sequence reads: CASSKQGGKGETQYF. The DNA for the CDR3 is TGCGCCAGCAGCAAACAGGGGGGGAAGGGAGAGACCCAGTACTTC.

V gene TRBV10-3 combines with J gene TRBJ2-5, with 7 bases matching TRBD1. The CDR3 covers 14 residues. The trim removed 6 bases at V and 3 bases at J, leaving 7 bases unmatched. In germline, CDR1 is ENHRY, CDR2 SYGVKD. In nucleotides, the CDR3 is TGTGCCATCAGGCTAGGGACAGACAAAGAGACCCAGTACTTC. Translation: CAIRLGTDKETQYF.

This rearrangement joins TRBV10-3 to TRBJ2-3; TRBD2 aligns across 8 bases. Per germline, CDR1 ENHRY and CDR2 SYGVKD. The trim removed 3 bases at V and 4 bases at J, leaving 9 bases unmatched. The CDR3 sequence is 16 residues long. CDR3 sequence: CAISDPAGEDADTQYF. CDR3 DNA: TGTGCCATCAGTGACCCAGCGGGAGAGGACGCAGATACGCAGTATTTT.

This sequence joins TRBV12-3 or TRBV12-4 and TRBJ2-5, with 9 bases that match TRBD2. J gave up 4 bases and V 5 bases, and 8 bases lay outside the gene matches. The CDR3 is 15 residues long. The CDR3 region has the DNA TGTGCCAGCAGTCTCGGGCGGGGGGGCCGAGAGACCCAGTACTTC. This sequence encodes CASSLGRGGRETQYF.

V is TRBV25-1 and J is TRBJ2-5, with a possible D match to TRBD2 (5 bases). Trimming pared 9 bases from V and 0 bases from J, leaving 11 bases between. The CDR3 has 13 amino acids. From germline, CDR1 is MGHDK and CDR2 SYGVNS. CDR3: CASRERNQETQYF. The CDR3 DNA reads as TGTGCCAGTAGGGAGCGGAACCAAGAGACCCAGTACTTC.

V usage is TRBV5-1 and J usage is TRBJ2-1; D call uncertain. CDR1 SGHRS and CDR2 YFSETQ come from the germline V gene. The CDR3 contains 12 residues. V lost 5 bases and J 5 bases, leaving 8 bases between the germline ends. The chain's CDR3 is CASRIQNNEQFF. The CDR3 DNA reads TGCGCCAGCAGGATCCAGAACAATGAGCAGTTCTTC.